This passage covers 6 T cell receptor beta chains from one sample sequenced in a study of post-analysis software for immune sequencing data. Antigens for these TCRs are unknown. Prepared libraries of TCR beta cDNA carried unique molecular identifiers. MiXCR, applied by TCRdb to the PCR reads, yields one record per CDR3 protein. Of roughly 570,000 distinct CDR3 sequences in the sample, 34% were seen once. Broader study findings: A handful of TRBV segments appeared more often in patients than in controls, and TRBV5-6, TRBV5-1 and TRBV20-1 were among these.

The sequencing sample was made of blood. The source is a girl aged 2-17 years with multiple sclerosis.

The rearrangement links TRBV6-1 to TRBJ2-1; 7 positions agree with TRBD2. This CDR3 region has 13 residues. V lost 1 base and J lost 12; bases outside the gene matches: 6. Germline V lookup: CDR1 MNHNS, CDR2 SASEGT. DNA of the CDR3: TGTGCCAGCAGTGAAGTGGGAGGGGACCGGCAGTTCTTC. It encodes CASSEVGGDRQFF.

The V gene is TRBV5-4, the J gene TRBJ2-5; D ambiguous. Looked up from germline, CDR1 is SGHNT and CDR2 is YYREEE (reference sequence). The CDR3 extends over 13 amino acids. V was shortened by 4 bases and J by 4 bases, with 11 bases between the two germline ends. CDR3 in amino acids: CASSQGWRETQYF. DNA for the CDR3: TGTGCCAGCAGCCAAGGGTGGAGAGAGACCCAGTACTTC.

The chain recombines TRBV12-3 or TRBV12-4 with TRBJ1-1; D is unresolved. V was trimmed by 5 bases and J by 6 bases, leaving 13 bases between them. This CDR3 is built from 13 residues. The CDR3 DNA reads as TGTGCCAGCAGTCCGGCCGTAGCGGCTGAAGCTTTCTTT. This translates into CASSPAVAAEAFF.

The chain is built from TRBV5-1 and TRBJ2-3, with 14 bases aligning to TRBD2. Germline V gene sequence: CDR1 SGHRS, CDR2 YFSETQ. This CDR3 spans 17 amino acids. Unmatched junction bases numbered 7, after V lost 2 bases and J lost 5 bases. The CDR3 coding sequence is TGCGCCAGCAGCTTCGGGACTAGCGGGGGATCGGGAGATACGCAGTATTTT. Translation gives CASSFGTSGGSGDTQYF.

The rearrangement joins TRBV5-1 to TRBJ2-7; unclear D gene. The CDR3 spans 16 residues. The germline V and J ends were trimmed by 0 bases and 5 bases, with 18 bases remaining between them. Germline CDR1 is SGHRS and CDR2 is YFSETQ. In DNA, the CDR3 is TGCGCCAGCAGCTTGGGAGTATCCGGGTTTGATAACGAGCAGTACTTC. Its translation is CASSLGVSGFDNEQYF. The full variable domain, rest sourced from reference TRBV5-1 and TRBJ2-7, is KAGVTQTPRYLIKTRGQQVTLSCSPISGHRSVSWYQQTPGQGLQFLFEYFSETQRNKGNFPGRFSGRQFSNSRSEMNVSTLELGDSALYLCASSLGVSGFDNEQYFGPGTRLTVT.

This clonotype has more than one count but fewer than ten. The chain joins TRBV12-3 or TRBV12-4 to TRBJ1-1; 8 bases match TRBD1. With 4 bases clipped from V and 4 bases from J, the junction kept 11 bases outside the gene matches. The CDR3 runs 16 residues. In nucleotides, the CDR3 is TGTGCCAGCAGTTCACCACAGGGGGGAATAGGCACTGAAGCTTTCTTT. Translating gives CASSSPQGGIGTEAFF.